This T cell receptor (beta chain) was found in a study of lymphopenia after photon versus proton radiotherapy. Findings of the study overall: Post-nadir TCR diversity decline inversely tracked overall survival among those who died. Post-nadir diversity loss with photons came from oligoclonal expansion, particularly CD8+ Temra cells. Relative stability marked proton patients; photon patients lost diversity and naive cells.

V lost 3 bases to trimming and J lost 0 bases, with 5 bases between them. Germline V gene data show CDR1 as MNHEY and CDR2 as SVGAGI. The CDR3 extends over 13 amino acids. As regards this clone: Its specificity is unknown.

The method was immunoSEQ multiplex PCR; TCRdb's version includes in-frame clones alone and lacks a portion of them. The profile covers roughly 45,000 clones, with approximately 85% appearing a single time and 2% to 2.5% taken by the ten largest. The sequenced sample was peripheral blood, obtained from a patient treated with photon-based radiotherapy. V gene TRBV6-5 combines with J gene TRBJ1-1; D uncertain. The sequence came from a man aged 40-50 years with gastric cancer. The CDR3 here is CASSYVLNTEAFF. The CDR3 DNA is TGTGCCAGCAGTTATGTCCTGAACACTGAAGCTTTCTTT.